This paragraph reports one T cell receptor (beta chain). In the study's own analysis: Reference gene primers were amplified, and this amplification served to estimate nucleated cell counts. Assay: immunoSEQ multiplex PCR; the TCRdb copy retains only in-frame clones and omits some. That table gives V, J and clone size, and the DNA gave D and trimming. The table includes 35,000 to 50,000 clones, roughly 63% detected once. This specimen belongs to a study of blood T cell repertoires in COVID-19. Trimming cost V 3 bases and J 4 bases, with 12 bases left between them. Germline CDR1 KGHSH, CDR2 LQKENI. The CDR3 covers 14 residues.

This TCR was sampled from a man older than 75 with acute or convalescent COVID-19. The sequencing sample was made of peripheral blood. J is TRBJ1-1 and V is TRBV18; D gene unclear. The chain's CDR3 is CASSPTGPATEAFF. CDR3 DNA sequence: TGTGCCAGCTCACCGACGGGTCCTGCCACTGAAGCTTTCTTT.